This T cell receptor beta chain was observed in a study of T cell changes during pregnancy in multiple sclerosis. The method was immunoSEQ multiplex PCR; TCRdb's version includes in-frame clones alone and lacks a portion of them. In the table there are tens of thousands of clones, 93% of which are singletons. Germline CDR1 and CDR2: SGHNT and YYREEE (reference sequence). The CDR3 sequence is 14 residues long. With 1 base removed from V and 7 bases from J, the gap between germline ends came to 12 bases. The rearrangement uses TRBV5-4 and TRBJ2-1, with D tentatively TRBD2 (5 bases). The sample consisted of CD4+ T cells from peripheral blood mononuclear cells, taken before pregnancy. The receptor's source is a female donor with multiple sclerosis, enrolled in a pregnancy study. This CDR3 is CASSLTSNMNEQFF. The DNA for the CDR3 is TGTGCCAGCAGCTTGACTAGTAATATGAATGAGCAGTTCTTC.